The 4 T cell receptor beta chains given below trace back to one sample, sequenced in a study of blood T cell repertoires in COVID-19. Method: immunoSEQ multiplex PCR; TCRdb's copy keeps in-frame clones and lacks some. Here the sample spans approximately 240,000 clones, 85% being singletons. The sequenced material came from peripheral blood. These receptors were obtained from a woman aged 55-75 years with active or convalescent COVID-19.

The rearrangement links TRBV11-2 to TRBJ1-1; perhaps TRBD1 as D (6 bases). Trimming took off 5 bases at V and 7 bases at J, with 23 bases between the two ends. The CDR3 runs to 16 residues. Germline V gene sequence: CDR1 SGHAT, CDR2 FQNNGV. CDR3 in amino acids: CASSPPGAGPTGEAFF. CDR3 in DNA: TGTGCCAGCAGCCCCCCAGGGGCCGGTCCAACGGGTGAAGCTTTCTTT.

This clone was seen once. The chain has TRBV7-9 and TRBJ1-1; TRBD1 agrees at 7 bases. The CDR3 spans 14 residues. V dropped 5 bases and J dropped 6; count of bases not matched to a gene: 9. From germline, CDR1 is SEHNR and CDR2 FQNEAQ (reference sequence). The CDR3 bases are TGTGCCAGCAGCGGGACAGCCCTCGGCGCTGAAGCTTTCTTT. Amino acid sequence: CASSGTALGAEAFF.

This clone was picked up one time. V and J are TRBV29-1 and TRBJ2-2; 8 bases line up with TRBD1. V shed 2 bases, J shed 4 bases, and the junction held 6 bases outside the gene matches. Germline V lookup: CDR1 SQVTM, CDR2 ANQGSEA. The CDR3 runs to 15 residues. Written as DNA, the CDR3 is TGCAGCGTTGAAATTGAGGACAGGGCCACCGGGGAGCTGTTTTTT. Encoded protein: CSVEIEDRATGELFF.

This rearrangement joins TRBV19 to TRBJ1-2; the D is unclear. CDR1 is LNHDA and CDR2 is SQIVND in the germline V gene (reference sequence). Deletions cut 7 bases from V and 0 bases from J, with 12 bases between. The CDR3 is 14 residues long. The CDR3 DNA reads TGTGCCAGTACCCCCCTCGGAGCTAACTATGGCTACACCTTC. Its translation is CASTPLGANYGYTF. The whole variable domain, remainder taken from reference TRBV19 and TRBJ1-2, is DGGITQSPKYLFRKEGQNVTLSCEQNLNHDAMYWYRQDPGQGLRLIYYSQIVNDFQKGDIAEGYSVSREKKESFPLTVTSAQKNPTAFYLCASTPLGANYGYTFGSGTRLTVV.